This T cell receptor beta chain is from a study of yellow fever vaccine responses in identical twins. Study results and limitations: Reportedly, twins' vaccine T cell responses looked partly convergent and partly personalized.

V trimming: 6 bases; J trimming: 5 bases; junction bases outside the gene matches: 6. Germline loops: CDR1 PRHDT, CDR2 FYEKMQ (reference sequence). The CDR3 is made up of 14 amino acids. About this clonotype: Antigen specificity is unknown.

TCRdb reprocessed the RT-PCR reads with MiXCR, giving one entry per CDR3 protein. The data hold 1,000 to 1,400 distinct CDR3 sequences, with approximately 78% observed a single time. This material consisted of T cells from blood (PBMCs), unsorted or a sorted subset (not recorded which), taken before or after yellow fever vaccination (not recorded which). The origin of this receptor is a female donor who received the yellow fever vaccine. The chain has TRBV13 and TRBJ1-1; TRBD1 matches at 10 bases. Written as DNA, the CDR3 is TGTGCCAGCAGGGCGACAGGGGGCGCAACTGAAGCTTTCTTT. It is translated as CASRATGGATEAFF.